The clone carrying this T cell receptor (beta chain) has more than one count but fewer than ten. Its antigen is undetermined. Assay: immunoSEQ multiplex PCR; the TCRdb copy retains only in-frame clones and omits some. The sample records roughly 76,000 clones, about 88% being singletons. This sample is drawn from a study of T cell responses to AZD1222 COVID-19 vaccine. Notes on the study in general: At baseline, just five or six AZD1222 recipients tested seropositive. Unmutated variant regions are reportedly the target of nearly half of TCRs that are spike-specific.

The CDR3 length is 16 residues. Germline V CDR1 and CDR2: LGHNA, YNFKEQ. The ends lost 0 bases at V and 2 bases at J; junction bases unmatched: 4. The TCR sequence derives from an adult in good health. Sequenced here: peripheral blood, sampled on day 0 of AZD1222 vaccination. This chain links TRBV4-2 with TRBJ2-1; TRBD2 matches at 7 bases. As DNA, the CDR3 is TGTGCCAGCAGCCAAGAAGGCGGGAGTACCTACAATGAGCAGTTCTTC. It is translated as CASSQEGGSTYNEQFF.